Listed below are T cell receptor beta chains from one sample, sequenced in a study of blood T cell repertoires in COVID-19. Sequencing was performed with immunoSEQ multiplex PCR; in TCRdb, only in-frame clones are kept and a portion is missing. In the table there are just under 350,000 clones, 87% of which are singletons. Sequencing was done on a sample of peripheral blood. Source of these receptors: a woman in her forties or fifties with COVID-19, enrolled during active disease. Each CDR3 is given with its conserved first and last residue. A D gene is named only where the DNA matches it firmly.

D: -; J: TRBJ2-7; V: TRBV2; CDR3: CASISTGEQYF
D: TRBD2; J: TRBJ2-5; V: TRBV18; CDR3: CASSPMTSGRVGTQYF
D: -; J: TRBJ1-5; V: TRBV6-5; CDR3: CASSPGTSNQPQHF
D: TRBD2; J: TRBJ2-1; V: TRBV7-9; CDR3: CASSSLSGRMDNEQFF
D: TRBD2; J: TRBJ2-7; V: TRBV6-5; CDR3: CASRLLAGGFEQYF
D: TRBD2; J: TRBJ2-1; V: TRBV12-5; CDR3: CASGPPGGRDHNEQFF
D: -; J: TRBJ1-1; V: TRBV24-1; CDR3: CATSDFGQGGGAFF
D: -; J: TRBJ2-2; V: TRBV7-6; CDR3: CASSPLTPTGELFF
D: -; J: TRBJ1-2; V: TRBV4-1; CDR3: CASSQGQNYGYTF
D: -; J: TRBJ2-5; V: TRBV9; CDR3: CASSRGGGSPGETQYF
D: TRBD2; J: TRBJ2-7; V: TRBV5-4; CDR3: CASSVAGTTYEQYF
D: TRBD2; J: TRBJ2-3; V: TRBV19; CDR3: CASSSGGATDTQYF
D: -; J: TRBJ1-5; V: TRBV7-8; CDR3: CASSLVWAQPQHF
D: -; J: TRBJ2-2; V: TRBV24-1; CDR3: CATSDFDSPLRSGELFF
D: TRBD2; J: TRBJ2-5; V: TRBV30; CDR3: CAWRRTSGRKETQYF
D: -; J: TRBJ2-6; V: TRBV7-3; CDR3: CASSLSAGPRSGANVLTF
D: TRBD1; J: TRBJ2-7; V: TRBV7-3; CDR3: CASSTGTGGHEQYF
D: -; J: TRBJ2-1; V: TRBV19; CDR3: CASSILISYNEQFF
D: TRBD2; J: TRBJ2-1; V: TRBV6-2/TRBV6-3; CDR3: CASSYDGTSGSYNEQFF
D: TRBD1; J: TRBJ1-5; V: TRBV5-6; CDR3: CASSLRSGGFANQPQHF
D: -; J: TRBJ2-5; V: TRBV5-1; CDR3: CASSLTLRERQETQYF
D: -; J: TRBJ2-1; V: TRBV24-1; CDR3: CATSDRDEQFF
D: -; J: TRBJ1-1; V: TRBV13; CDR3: CASSLRPLGGDTEAFF
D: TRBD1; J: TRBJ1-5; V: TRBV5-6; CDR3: CASSLYDRGNQPQHF
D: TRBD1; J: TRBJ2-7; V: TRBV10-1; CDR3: CASSESIWDRNF
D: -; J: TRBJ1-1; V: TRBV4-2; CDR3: CASSQADSPNTEAFF
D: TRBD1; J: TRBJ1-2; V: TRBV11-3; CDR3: CASSLGTGTNYGYTF
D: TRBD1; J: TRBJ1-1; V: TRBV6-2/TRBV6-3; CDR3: CASSYQGAYTEAFF
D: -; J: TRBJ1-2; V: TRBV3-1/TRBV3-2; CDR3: CASSQLGLNYGYTF
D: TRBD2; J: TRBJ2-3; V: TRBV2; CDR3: CASSEGVPGLPTSTDTQYF
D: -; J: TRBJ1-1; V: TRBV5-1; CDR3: CASSFHGVETRGTEAFF
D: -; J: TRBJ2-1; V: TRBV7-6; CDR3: CASSLDSPLKRSNEQFF
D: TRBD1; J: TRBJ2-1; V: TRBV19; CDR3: CASTQGASTYNEQFF
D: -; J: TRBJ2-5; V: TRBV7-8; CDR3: CASSFLDSQETQYF
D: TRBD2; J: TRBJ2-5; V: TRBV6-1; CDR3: CASSVRLAGARSGETQYF
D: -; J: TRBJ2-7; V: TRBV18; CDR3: CASSPDAGGSYEQYF
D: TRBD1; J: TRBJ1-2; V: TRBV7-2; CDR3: CASSLTRDRAVYYGYTF
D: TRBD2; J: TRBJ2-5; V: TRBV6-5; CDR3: CASSRTSGLQETQYF
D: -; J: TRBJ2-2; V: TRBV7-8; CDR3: CASSPDSPPGELFF
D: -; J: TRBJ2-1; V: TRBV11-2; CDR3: CASSLVVLVEQFF
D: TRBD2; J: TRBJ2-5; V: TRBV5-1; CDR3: CASTREGTSGVETQYF
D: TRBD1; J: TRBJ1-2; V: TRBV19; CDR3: CASSRGQGLGGYTF
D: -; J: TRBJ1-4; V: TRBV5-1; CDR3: CASSLAGEREKLFF
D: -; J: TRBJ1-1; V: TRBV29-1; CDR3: CSAMNTEAFF
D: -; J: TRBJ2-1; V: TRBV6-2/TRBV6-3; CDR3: CASSYRESSYNEQFF
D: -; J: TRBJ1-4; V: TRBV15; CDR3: CATSTGKGVATNEKLFF